This T cell receptor (beta chain) emerged from a study of cytomegalovirus exposure and HLA in healthy donors. Across the study: Assignment to the Caucasian-associated ancestry cluster applied to approximately 79% of the approximately 400 genotyped donors.

A remark on this clone: What it binds is not known.

Trimming stripped 6 bases from V and 4 bases from J, with 16 bases between. The CDR3 totals 14 residues. In germline, CDR1 is GTSNPN, CDR2 SVGIG (reference sequence). Study-level points and caveats: Reportedly, cytomegalovirus status was diagnosed with high sensitivity and specificity. Earlier analysis looked at TCR beta V segments, and most were productive about 90% or about 30% of the time. Among TCR beta chains of equal frequency, HLA-associated ones were more clonally expanded in a later analysis.

PCR primers comprised 60 Vbeta and 13 Jbeta primers. The assay was immunoSEQ multiplex PCR, and TCRdb's table has in-frame clones only and misses some. This specimen shows approximately 72,000 clones; the ten leading clones hold approximately 2.9%. V usage is TRBV30 and J usage is TRBJ2-1; D possibly corresponds to TRBD1 (6 bases). This sequence was found in a middle-aged man in good health and CMV-seronegative. The specimen sequenced was PBMCs. The CDR3 loop reads CACRRAGDYNEQFF. CDR3 sequence (DNA): TGTGCCTGTCGAAGGGCAGGGGATTACAATGAGCAGTTCTTC.